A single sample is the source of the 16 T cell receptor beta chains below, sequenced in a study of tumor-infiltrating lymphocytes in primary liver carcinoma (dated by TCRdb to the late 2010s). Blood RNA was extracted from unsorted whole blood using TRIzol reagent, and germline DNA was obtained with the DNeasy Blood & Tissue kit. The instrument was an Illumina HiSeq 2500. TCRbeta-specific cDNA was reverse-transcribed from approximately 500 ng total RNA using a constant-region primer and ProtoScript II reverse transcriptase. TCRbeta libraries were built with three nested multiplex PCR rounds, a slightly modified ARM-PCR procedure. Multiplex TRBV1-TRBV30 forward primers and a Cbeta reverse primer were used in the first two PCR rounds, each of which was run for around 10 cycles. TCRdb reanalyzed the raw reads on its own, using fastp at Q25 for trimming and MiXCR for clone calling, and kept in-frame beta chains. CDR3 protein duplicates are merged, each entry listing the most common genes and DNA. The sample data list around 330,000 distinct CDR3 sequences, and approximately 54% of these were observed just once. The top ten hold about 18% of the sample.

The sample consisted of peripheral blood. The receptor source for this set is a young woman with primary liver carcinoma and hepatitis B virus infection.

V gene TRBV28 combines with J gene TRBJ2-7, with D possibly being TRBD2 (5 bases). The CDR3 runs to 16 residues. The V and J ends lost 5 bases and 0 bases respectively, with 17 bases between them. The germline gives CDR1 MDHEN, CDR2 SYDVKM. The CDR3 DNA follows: TGTGCCAGCAGTACGGGAAGGGTGGGGAGCTCCTACGAGCAGTACTTC. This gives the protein CASSTGRVGSSYEQYF. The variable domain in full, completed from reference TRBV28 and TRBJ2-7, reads DVKVTQSSRYLVKRTGEKVFLECVQDMDHENMFWYRQDPGLGLRLIYFSYDVKMKEKGDIPEGYSVSREKKERFSLILESASTNQTSMYLCASSTGRVGSSYEQYFGPGTRLTVT.

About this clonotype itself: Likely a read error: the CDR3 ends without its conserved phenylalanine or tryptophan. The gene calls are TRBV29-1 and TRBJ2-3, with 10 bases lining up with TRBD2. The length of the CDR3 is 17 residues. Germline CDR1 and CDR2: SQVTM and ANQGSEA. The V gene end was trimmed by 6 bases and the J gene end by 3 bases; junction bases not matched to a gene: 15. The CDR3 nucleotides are TGCAGCGTGACCGGACTAGCGGACCTCCCCCATACAGATACGCAGTATCTT. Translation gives CSVTGLADLPHTDTQYL.

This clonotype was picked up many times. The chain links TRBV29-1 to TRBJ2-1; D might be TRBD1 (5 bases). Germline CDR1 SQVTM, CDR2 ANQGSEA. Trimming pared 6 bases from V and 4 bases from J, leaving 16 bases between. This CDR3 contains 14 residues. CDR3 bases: TGCAGCGTATCCCGTCAGGGCTCTTACAATGAGCAGTTCTTC. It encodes CSVSRQGSYNEQFF.

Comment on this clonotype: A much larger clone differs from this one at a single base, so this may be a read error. Written as DNA, the CDR3 is TGTGCCAGCAATTTCGGAGGAAACTACGAGCAGTACTTC. This translates into CASNFGGNYEQYF. The chain uses TRBV12-3 or TRBV12-4 and TRBJ2-7, with a tentative D call TRBD2 (5 bases). The V and J ends lost 7 bases and 3 bases respectively, with 13 bases between them. This CDR3 has 13 amino acids.

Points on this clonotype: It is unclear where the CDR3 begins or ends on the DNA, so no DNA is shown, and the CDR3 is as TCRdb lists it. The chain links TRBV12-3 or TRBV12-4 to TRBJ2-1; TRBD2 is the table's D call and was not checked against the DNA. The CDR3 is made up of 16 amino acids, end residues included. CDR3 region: CASRAWASGSYIEHFF.

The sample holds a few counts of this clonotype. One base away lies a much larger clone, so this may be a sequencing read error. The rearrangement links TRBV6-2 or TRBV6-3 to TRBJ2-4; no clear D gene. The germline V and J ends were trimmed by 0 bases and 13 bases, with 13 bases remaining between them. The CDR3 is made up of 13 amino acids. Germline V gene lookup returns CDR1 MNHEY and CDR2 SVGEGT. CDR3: CASSYSNPPRQYF. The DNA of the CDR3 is TGTGCCAGCAGTTACTCGAACCCGCCGCGGCAGTACTTC.

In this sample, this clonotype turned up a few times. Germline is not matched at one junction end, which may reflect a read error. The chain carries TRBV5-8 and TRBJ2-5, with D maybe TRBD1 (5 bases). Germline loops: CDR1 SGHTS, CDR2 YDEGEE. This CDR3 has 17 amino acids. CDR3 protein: CASSLQPAGAGSETQYF. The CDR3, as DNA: TGTGCCAGCAGCTTACAGCCGGCTGGGGCAGGGTCAGAGACCCAGTATTTC.

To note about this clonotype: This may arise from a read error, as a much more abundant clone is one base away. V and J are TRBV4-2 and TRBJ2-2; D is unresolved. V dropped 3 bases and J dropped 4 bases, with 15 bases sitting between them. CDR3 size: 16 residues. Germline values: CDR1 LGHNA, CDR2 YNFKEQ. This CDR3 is CASSHQECRGTGELFF. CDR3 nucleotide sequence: TGTGCCAGCAGCCACCAGGAGTGCCGAGGCACCGGGGAGCTGTTTTTT.

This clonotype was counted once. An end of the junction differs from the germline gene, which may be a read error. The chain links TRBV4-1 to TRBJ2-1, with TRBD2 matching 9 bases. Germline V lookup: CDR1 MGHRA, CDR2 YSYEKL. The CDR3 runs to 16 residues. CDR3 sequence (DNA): TGCGCCAGCAGACAAGAAGGCGGGAGGGCGATAAATGAGCAGCTCTTC. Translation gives CASRQEGGRAINEQLF.

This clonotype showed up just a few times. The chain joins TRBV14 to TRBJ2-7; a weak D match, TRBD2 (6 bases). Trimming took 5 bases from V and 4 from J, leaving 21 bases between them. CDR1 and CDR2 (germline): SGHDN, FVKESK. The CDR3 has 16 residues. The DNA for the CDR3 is TGTGCCAGCAGCTACTCCGGGACTCCAGTACAGTACGAGCAGTACTTC. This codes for CASSYSGTPVQYEQYF.

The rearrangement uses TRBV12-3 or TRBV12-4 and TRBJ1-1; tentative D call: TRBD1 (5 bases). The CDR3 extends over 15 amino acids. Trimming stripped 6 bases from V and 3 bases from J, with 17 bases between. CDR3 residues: CASRPGQSMDTEAFF. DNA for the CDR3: TGTGCCAGCAGACCGGGGCAGAGCATGGACACTGAAGCTTTCTTT.

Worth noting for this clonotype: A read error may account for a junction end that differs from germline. The CDR3 DNA sequence: TGTGTCAGCAGCTTACGACGGACGAACACCGGGGAGCTGTTTTTT. Translation: CVSSLRRTNTGELFF. The chain uses TRBV11-1 and TRBJ2-2; D unresolved. CDR3 length equals 15 residues. From germline, CDR1 is SGHAT and CDR2 FQDESV (reference sequence).

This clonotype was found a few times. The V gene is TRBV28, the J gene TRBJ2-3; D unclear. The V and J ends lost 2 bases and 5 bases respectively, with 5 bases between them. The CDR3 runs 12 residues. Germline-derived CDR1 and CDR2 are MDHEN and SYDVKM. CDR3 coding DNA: TGTGCCAGCAGTTTACTCGGAGATACGCAGTATTTT. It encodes CASSLLGDTQYF.

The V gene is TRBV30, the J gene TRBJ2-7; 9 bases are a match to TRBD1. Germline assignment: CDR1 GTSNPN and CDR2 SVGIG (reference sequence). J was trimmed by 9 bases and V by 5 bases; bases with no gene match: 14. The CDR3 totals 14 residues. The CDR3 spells CAWGTGGGRVRQYF. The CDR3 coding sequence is TGTGCCTGGGGAACAGGGGGCGGTCGGGTTCGGCAGTACTTC.

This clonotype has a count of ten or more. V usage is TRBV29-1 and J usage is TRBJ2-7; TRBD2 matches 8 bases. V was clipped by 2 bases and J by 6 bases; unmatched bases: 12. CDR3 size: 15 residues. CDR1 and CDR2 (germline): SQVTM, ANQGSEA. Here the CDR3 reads CSVERRVAGIGEQYF. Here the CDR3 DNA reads TGCAGCGTTGAAAGGCGGGTAGCGGGAATAGGCGAGCAGTACTTC.

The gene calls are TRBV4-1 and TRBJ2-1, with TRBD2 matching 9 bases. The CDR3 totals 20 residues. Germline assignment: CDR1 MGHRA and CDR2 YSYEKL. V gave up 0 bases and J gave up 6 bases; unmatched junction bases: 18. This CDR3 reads CASSQEGRGGYAGGLNEQFF. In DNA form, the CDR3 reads TGCGCCAGCAGCCAAGAAGGTAGAGGGGGCTACGCGGGAGGGCTCAATGAGCAGTTCTTC.